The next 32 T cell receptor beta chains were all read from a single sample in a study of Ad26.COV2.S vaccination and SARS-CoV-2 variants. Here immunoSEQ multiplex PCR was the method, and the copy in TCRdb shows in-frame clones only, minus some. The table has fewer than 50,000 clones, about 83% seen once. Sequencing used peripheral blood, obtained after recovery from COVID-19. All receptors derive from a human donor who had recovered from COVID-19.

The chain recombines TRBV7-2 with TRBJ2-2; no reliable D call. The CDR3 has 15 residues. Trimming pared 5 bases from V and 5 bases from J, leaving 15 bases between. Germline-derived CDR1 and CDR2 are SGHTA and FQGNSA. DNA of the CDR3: TGTGCCAGCAGCCCCGAGACGGTTTTTACCGGGGAGCTGTTTTTT. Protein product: CASSPETVFTGELFF. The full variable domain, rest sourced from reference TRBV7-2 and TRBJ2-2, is GAGVSQSPSNKVTEKGKDVELRCDPISGHTALYWYRQSLGQGLEFLIYFQGNSAPDKSGLPSDRFSAERTGGSVSTLTIQRTQQEDSAVYLCASSPETVFTGELFFGEGSRLTVL.

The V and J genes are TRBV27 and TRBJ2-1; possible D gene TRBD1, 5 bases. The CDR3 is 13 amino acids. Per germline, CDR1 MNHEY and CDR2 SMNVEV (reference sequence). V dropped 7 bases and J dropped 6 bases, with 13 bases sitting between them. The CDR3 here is CASKAGLGNEQFF. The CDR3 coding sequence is TGTGCCAGCAAAGCAGGGCTTGGCAATGAGCAGTTCTTC.

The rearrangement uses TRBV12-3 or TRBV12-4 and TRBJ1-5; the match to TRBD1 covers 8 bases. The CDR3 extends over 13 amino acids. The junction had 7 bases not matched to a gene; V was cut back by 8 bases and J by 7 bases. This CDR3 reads CASSTGVRQPQHF. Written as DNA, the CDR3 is TGTGCCAGCTCGACAGGGGTACGACAGCCCCAGCATTTT.

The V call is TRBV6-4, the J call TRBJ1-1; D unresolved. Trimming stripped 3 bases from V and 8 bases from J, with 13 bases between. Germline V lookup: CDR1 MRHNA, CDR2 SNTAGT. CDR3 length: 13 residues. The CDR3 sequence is CASSENAGLEAFF. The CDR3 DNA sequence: TGTGCCAGCAGTGAAAATGCCGGGCTAGAAGCTTTCTTT.

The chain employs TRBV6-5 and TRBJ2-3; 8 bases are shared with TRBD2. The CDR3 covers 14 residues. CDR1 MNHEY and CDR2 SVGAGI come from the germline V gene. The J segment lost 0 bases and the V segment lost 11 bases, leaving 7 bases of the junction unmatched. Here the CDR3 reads CAGRGGPSTDTQYF. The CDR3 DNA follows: TGTGCCGGTCGGGGGGGCCCTAGCACAGATACGCAGTATTTT.

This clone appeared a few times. The CDR3 protein is CASSLDLAAGTEAFF. The CDR3 coding sequence is TGTGCCAGCAGCTTAGATCTGGCCGCGGGCACTGAAGCTTTCTTT. The V gene is TRBV7-9, the J gene TRBJ1-1; D ambiguous. Trimming took off 1 base at V and 4 bases at J, with 13 bases between the two ends. This CDR3 contains 15 residues. In germline, CDR1 is SEHNR, CDR2 FQNEAQ (reference sequence).

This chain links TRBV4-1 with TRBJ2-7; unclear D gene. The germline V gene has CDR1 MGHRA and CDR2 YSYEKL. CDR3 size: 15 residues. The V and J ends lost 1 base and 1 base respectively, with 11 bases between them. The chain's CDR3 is CASSQVHLTSYEQYF. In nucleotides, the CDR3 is TGCGCCAGCAGCCAAGTACACCTCACATCCTACGAGCAGTACTTC.

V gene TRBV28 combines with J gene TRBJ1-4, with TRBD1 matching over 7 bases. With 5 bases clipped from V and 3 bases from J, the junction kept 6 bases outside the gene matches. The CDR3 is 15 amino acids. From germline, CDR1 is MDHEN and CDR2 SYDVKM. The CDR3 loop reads CASSPGGRANEKLFF. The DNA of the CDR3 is TGTGCCAGCAGTCCAGGGGGAAGAGCTAATGAAAAACTGTTTTTT.

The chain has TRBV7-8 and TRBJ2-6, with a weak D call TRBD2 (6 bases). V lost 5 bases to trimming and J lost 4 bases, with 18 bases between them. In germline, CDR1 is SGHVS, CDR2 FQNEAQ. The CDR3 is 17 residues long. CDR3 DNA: TGTGCCAGCAGCCCCCCGATGGCGGGGCGCGGGGCCAACGTCCTGACTTTC. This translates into CASSPPMAGRGANVLTF.

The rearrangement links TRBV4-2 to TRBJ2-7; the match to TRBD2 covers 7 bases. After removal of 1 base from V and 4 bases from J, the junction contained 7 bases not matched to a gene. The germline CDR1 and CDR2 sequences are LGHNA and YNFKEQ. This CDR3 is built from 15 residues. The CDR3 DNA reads TGTGCCAGCAGCCAAGTTGCGCGGGGAGGGTACGAGCAGTACTTC. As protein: CASSQVARGGYEQYF.

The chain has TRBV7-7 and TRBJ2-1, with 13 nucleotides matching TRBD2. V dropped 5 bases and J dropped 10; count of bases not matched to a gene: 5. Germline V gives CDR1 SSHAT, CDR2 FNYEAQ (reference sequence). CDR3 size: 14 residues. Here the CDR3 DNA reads TGTGCCAGCAGCAGGACTAGCGGGGGTCAGGAGCAGTTCTTC. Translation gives CASSRTSGGQEQFF.

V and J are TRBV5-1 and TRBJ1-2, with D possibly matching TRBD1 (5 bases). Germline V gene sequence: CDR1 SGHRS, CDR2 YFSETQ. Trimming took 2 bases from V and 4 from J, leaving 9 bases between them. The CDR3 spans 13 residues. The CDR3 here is CASSLETVYGYTF. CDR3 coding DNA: TGCGCCAGCAGCTTAGAGACAGTCTATGGCTACACCTTC. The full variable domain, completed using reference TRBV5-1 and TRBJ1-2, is KAGVTQTPRYLIKTRGQQVTLSCSPISGHRSVSWYQQTPGQGLQFLFEYFSETQRNKGNFPGRFSGRQFSNSRSEMNVSTLELGDSALYLCASSLETVYGYTFGSGTRLTVV.

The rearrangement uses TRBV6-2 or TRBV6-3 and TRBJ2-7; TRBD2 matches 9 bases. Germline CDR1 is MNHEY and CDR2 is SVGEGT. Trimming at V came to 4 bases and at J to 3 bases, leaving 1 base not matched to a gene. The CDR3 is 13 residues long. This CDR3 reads CASSFSGGYEQYV. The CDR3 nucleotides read TGTGCCAGCAGTTTTAGCGGGGGCTACGAGCAGTACGTC.

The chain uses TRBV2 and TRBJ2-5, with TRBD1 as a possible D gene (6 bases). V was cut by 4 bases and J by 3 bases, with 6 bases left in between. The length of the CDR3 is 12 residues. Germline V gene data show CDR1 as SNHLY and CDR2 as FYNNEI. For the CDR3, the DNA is TGTGCCAGCAGTGGGGACAAAGAGACCCAGTACTTC. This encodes CASSGDKETQYF.

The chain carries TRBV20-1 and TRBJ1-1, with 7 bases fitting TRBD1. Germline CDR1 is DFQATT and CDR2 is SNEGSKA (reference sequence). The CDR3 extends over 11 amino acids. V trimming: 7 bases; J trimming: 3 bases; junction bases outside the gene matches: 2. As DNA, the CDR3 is TGCAGTGTGCAGGGGGACACTGAAGCTTTCTTT. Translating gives CSVQGDTEAFF.

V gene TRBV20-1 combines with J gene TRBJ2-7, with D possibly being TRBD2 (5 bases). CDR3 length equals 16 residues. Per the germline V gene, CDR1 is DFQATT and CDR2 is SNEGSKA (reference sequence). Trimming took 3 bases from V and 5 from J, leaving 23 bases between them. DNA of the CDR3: TGCAGTGCTAGTCTCCGGGCGCGAGGGAACCCCCACGAGCAGTACTTC. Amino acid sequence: CSASLRARGNPHEQYF.

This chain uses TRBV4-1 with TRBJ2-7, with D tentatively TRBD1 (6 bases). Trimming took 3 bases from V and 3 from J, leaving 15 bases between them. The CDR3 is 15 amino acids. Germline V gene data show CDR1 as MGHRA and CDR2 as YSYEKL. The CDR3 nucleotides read TGCGCCAGCAGCCATCAGTCCGGGACAATCTACGAGCAGTACTTC. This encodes CASSHQSGTIYEQYF.

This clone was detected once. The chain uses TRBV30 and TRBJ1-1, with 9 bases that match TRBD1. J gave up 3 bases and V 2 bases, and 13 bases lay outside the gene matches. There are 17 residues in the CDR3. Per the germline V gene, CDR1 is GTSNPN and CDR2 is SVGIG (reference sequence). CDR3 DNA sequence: TGTGCCTGGAGTAAGAAAGGCGGGACAGGGTTTGACACTGAAGCTTTCTTT. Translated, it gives CAWSKKGGTGFDTEAFF.

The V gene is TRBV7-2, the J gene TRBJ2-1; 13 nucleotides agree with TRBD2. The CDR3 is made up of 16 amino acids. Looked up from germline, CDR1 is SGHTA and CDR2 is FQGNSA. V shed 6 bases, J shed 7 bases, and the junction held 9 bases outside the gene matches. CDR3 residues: CASSFIGLAGANEQFF. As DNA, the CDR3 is TGTGCCAGCAGTTTCATTGGACTAGCGGGGGCGAATGAGCAGTTCTTC.

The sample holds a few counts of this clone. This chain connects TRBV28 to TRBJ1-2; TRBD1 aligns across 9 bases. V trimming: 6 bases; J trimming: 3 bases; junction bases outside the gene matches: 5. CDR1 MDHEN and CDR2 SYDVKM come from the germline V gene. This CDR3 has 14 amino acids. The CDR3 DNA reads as TGTGCCAGCAGGGACAGGGGACGTGACTATGGCTACACCTTC. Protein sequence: CASRDRGRDYGYTF.

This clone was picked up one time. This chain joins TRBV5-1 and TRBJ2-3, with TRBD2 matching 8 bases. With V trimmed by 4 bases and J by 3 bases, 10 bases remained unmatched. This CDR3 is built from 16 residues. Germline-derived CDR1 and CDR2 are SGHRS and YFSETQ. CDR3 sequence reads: CASSPGTSRGTDTQYF. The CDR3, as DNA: TGCGCCAGCAGCCCCGGGACTAGTAGGGGTACAGATACGCAGTATTTT.

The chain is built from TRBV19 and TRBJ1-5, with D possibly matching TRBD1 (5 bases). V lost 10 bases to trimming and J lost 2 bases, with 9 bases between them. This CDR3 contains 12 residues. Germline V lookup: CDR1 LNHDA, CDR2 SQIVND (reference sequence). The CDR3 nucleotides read TGTGCCACCTGGGACGGCAATCAGCCCCAGCATTTT. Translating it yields CATWDGNQPQHF.

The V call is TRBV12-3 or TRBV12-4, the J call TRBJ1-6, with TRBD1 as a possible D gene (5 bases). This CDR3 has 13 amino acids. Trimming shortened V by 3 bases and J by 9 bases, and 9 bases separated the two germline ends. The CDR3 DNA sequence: TGTGCCAGCAGTTTCCGGGGGGGTTCACCCCTCCACTTT. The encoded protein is CASSFRGGSPLHF.

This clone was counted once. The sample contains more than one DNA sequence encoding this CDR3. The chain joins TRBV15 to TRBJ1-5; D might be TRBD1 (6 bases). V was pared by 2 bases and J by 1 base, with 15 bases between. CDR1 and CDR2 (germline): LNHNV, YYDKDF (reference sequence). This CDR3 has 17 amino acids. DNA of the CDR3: TGTGCCACCAGCAGATCCCTCGGACAGCTCAGCAATCAGCCCCAGCATTTT. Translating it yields CATSRSLGQLSNQPQHF.

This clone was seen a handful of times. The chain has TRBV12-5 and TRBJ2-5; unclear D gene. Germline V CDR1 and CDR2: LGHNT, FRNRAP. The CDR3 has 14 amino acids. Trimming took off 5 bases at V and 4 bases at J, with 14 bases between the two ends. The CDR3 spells CASGLNTPRETQYF. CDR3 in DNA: TGTGCTAGTGGTCTCAATACGCCAAGAGAGACCCAGTACTTC.

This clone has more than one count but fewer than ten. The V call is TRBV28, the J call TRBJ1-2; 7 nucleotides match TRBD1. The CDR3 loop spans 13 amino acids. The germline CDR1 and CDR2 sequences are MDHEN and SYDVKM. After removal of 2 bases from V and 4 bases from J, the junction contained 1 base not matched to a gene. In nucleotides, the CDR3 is TGTGCCAGCAGTTTAGGGGACAGCTATGGCTACACCTTC. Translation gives CASSLGDSYGYTF.

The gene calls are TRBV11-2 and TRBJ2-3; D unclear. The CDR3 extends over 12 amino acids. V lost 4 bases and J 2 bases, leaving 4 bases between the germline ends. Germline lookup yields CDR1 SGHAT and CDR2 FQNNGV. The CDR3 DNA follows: TGTGCCAGCAGCTCGTCCACAGATACGCAGTATTTT. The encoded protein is CASSSSTDTQYF.

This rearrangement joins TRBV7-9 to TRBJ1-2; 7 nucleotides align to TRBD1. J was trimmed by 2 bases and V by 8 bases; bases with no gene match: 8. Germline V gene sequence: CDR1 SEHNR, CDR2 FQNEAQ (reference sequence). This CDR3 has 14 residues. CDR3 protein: CASLAQGTNYGYTF. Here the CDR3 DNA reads TGTGCCAGCCTTGCACAGGGGACGAACTATGGCTACACCTTC. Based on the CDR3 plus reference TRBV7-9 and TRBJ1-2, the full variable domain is DTGVSQNPRHKITKRGQNVTFRCDPISEHNRLYWYRQTLGQGPEFLTYFQNEAQLEKSRLLSDRFSAERPKGSFSTLEIQRTEQGDSAMYLCASLAQGTNYGYTFGSGTRLTVV.

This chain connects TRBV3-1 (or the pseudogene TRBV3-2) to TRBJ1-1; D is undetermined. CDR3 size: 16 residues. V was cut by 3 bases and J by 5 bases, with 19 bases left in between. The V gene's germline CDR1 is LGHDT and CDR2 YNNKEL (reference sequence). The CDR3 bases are TGTGCCAGCAGCCACCCGGCCCCGGGGATAGGGACTGAAGCTTTCTTT. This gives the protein CASSHPAPGIGTEAFF.

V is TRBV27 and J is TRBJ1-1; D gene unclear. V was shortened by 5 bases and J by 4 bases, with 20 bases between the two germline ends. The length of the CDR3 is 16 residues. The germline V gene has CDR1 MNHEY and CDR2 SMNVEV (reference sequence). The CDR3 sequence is CASSLRGYQVGTEAFF. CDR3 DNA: TGTGCCAGCAGTCTACGAGGGTATCAGGTTGGCACTGAAGCTTTCTTT.

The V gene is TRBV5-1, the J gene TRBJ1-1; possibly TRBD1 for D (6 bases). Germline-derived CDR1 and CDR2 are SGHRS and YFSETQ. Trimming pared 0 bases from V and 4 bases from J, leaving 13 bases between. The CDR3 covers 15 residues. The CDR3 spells CASSLARGPGTEAFF. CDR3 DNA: TGCGCCAGCAGCTTGGCCCGGGGGCCCGGCACTGAAGCTTTCTTT.

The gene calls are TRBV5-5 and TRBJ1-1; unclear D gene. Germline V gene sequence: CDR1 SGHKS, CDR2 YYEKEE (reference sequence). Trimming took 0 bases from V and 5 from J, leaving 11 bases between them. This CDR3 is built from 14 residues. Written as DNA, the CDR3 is TGTGCCAGCAGCTTGGACGTGTATTCGACTGAAGCTTTCTTT. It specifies CASSLDVYSTEAFF. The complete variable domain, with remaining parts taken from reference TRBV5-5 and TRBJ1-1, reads DAGVTQSPTHLIKTRGQQVTLRCSPISGHKSVSWYQQVLGQGPQFIFQYYEKEERGRGNFPDRFSARQFPNYSSELNVNALLLGDSALYLCASSLDVYSTEAFFGQGTRLTVV.